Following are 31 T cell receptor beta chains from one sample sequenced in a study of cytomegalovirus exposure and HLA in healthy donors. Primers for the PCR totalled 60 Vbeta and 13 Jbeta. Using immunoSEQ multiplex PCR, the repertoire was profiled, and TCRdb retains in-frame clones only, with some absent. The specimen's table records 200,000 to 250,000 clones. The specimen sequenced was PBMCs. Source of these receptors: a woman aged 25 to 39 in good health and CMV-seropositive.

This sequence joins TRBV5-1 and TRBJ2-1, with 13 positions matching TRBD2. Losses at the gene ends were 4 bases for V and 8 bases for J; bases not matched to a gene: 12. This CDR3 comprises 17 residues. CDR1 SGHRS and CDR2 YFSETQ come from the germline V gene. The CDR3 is CASSRRGTSGTGDEQFF. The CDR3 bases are TGCGCCAGCAGCCGTCGGGGGACTAGCGGGACAGGGGATGAGCAGTTCTTC.

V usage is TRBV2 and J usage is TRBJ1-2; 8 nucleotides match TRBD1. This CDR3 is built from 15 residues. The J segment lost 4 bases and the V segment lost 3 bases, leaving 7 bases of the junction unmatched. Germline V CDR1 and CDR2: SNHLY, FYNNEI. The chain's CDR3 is CASSDSGQDAYGYTF. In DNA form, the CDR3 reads TGTGCCAGCAGTGACTCGGGACAGGATGCCTATGGCTACACCTTC. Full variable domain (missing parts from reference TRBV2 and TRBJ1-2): EPEVTQTPSHQVTQMGQEVILRCVPISNHLYFYWYRQILGQKVEFLVSFYNNEISEKSEIFDDQFSVERPDGSNFTLKIRSTKLEDSAMYFCASSDSGQDAYGYTFGSGTRLTVV.

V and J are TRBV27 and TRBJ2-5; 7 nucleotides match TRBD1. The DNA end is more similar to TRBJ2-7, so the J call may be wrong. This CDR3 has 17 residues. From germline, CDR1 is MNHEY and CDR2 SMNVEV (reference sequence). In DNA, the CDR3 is TGTGCCAGCAGTTTGGTCCCGGCCCCGGGACAGCCCTACGAGCAGTACTTC. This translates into CASSLVPAPGQPYEQYF.

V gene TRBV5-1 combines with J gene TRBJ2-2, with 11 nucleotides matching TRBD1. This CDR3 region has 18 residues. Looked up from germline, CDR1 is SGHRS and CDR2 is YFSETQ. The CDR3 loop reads CPPSKEWTGGARTGELFF. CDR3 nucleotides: TGCCCCCCCAGCAAAGAATGGACAGGGGGCGCTCGGACCGGGGAGCTGTTTTTT.

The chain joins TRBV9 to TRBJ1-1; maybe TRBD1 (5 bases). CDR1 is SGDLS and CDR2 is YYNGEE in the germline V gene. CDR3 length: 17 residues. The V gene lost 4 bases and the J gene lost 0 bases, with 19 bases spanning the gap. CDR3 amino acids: CASSSRTGGTLNTEAFF. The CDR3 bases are TGTGCCAGCAGCTCACGGACGGGGGGTACCTTGAACACTGAAGCTTTCTTT.

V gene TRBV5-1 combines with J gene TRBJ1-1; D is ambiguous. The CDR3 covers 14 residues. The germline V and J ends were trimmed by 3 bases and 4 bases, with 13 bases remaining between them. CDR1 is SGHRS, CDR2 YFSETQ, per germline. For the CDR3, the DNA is TGCGCCAGCAGCTCTCCCGTGCCGGGCACTGAAGCTTTCTTT. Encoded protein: CASSSPVPGTEAFF.

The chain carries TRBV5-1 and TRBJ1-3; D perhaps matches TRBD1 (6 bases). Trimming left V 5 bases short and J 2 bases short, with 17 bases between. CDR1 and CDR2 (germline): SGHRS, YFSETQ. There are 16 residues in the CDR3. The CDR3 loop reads CASSPGPGGAGNTIYF. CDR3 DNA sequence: TGCGCCAGCAGTCCAGGTCCGGGGGGCGCTGGAAACACCATATATTTT.

The CDR3 sequence: CASSVGQGAGNTIYF. The CDR3 DNA is TGTGCCAGCAGCGTCGGACAGGGTGCTGGAAACACCATATATTTT. The gene calls are TRBV9 and TRBJ1-3; 8 bases match TRBD1. The ends lost 2 bases at V and 2 bases at J; junction bases unmatched: 3. Per germline, CDR1 SGDLS and CDR2 YYNGEE. This CDR3 region has 15 residues.

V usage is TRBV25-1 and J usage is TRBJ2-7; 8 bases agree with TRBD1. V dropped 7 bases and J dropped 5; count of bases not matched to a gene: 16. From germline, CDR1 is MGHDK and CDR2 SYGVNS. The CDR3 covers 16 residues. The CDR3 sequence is CASIGQGFMLGDEQYF. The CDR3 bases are TGTGCCAGCATAGGACAGGGCTTTATGCTGGGGGACGAGCAGTACTTC.

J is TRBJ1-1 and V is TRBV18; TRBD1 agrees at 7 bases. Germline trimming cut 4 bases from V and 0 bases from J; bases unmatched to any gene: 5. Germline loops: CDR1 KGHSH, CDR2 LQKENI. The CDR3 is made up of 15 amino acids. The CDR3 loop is CASSRLTGMNTEAFF. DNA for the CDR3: TGTGCCAGCTCACGATTGACAGGGATGAACACTGAAGCTTTCTTT.

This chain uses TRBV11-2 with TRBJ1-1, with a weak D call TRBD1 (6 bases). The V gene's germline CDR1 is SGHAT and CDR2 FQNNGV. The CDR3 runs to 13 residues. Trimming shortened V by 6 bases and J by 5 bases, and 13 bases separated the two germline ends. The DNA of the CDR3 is TGTGCCAGCAGTCGAGAAACAGGGACTGAAGCTTTCTTT. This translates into CASSRETGTEAFF.

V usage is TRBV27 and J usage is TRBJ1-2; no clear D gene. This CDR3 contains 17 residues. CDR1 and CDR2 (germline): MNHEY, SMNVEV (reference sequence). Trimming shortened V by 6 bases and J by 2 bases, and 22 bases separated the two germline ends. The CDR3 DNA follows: TGTGCCAGCAGCAAAGAGTACTTGGCGCCGACAAACTATGGCTACACCTTC. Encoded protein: CASSKEYLAPTNYGYTF.

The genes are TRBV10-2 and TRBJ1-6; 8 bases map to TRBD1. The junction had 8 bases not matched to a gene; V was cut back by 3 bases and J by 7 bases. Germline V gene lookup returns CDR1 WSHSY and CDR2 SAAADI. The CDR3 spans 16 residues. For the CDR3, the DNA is TGCGCCAGCAGTGAAGGTTGGACAGGGTCCAATTCACCCCTCCACTTT. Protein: CASSEGWTGSNSPLHF.

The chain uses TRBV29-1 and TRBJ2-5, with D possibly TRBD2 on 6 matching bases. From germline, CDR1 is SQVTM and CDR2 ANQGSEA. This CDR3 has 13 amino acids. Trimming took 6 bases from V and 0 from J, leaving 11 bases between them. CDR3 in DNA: TGCAGCGTGCCCGGGAGTTACCAAGAGACCCAGTACTTC. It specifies CSVPGSYQETQYF. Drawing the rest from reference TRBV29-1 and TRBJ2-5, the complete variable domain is SAVISQKPSRDICQRGTSLTIQCQVDSQVTMMFWYRQQPGQSLTLIATANQGSEATYESGFVIDKFPISRPNLTFSTLTVSNMSPEDSSIYLCSVPGSYQETQYFGPGTRLLVL.

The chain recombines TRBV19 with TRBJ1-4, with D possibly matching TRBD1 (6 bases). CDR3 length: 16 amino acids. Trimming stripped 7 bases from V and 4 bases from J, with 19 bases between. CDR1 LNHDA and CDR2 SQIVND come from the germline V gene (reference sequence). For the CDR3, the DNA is TGTGCCAGTAACCGGGATGAAGGGGGAGTTAATGAAAAACTGTTTTTT. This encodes CASNRDEGGVNEKLFF.

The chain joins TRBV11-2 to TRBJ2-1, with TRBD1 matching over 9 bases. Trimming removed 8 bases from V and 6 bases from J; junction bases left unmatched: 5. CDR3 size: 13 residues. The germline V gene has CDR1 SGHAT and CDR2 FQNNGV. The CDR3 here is CASGQGLLNEQFF. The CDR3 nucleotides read TGTGCCAGCGGACAGGGGCTACTCAATGAGCAGTTCTTC. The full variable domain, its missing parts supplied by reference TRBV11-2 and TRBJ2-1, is EAGVAQSPRYKIIEKRQSVAFWCNPISGHATLYWYQQILGQGPKLLIQFQNNGVVDDSQLPKDRFSAERLKGVDSTLKIQPAKLEDSAVYLCASGQGLLNEQFFGPGTRLTVL.

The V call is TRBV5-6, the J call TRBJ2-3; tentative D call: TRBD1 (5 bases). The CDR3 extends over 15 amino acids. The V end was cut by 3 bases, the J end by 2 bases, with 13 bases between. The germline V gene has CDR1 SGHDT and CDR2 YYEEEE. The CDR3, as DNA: TGTGCCAGCAGCTGGGGCGGAACCCCCACAGATACGCAGTATTTT. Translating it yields CASSWGGTPTDTQYF.

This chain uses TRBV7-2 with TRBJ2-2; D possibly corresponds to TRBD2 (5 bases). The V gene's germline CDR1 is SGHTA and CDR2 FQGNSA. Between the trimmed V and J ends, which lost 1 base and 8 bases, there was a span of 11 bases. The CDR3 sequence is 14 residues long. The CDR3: CASSLVQQRGELFF. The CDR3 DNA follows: TGTGCCAGCAGCTTAGTGCAGCAGCGGGGGGAGCTGTTTTTT.

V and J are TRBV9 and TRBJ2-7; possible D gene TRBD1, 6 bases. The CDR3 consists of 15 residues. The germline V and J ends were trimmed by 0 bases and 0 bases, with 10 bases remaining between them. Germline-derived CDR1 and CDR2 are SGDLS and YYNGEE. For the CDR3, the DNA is TGTGCCAGCAGCGTAGCTGGACAGCCCTCCTACGAGCAGTACTTC. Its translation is CASSVAGQPSYEQYF.

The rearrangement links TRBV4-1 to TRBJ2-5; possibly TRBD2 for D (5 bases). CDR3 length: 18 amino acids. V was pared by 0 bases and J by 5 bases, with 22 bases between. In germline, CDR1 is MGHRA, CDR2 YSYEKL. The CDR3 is CASSQDLLGLAAWETQYF. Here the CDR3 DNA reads TGCGCCAGCAGCCAAGATCTGTTAGGTCTAGCCGCATGGGAGACCCAGTACTTC.

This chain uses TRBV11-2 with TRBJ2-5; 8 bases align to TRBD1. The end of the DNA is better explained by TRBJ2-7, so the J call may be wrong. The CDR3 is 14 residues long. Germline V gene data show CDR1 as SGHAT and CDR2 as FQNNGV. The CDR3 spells CASSQPGQVYEQYF. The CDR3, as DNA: TGTGCCAGCAGCCAGCCGGGACAGGTCTACGAGCAGTACTTC.

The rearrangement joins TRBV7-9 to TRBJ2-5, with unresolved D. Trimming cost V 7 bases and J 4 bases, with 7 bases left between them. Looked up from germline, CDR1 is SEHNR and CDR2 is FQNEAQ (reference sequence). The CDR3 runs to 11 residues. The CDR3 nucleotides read TGTGCCAGCACCTCCCCAGAGACCCAGTACTTC. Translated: CASTSPETQYF.

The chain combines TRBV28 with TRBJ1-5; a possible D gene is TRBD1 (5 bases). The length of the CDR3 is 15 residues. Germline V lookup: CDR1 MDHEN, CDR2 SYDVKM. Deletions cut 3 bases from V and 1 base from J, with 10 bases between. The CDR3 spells CASSLSSGSNQPQHF. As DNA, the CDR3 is TGTGCCAGCAGTTTGAGTTCAGGGAGCAATCAGCCCCAGCATTTT.

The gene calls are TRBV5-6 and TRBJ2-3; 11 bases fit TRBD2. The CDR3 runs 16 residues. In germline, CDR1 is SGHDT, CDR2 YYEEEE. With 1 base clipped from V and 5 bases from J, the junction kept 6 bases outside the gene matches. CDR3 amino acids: CASSLTSGSGVDTQYF. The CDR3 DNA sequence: TGTGCCAGCAGCTTGACTAGCGGGAGTGGAGTAGATACGCAGTATTTT.

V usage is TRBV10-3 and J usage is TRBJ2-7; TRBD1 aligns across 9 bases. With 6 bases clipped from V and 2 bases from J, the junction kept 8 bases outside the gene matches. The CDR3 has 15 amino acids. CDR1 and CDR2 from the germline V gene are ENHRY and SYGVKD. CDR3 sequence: CAISTPGTGTYEQYF. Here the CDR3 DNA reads TGTGCCATCAGCACTCCCGGGACAGGGACCTACGAGCAGTACTTC.

CDR3 bases: TGCGCCAGCAGCCCCCGGGGAGGGGTCTACAATGAGCAGTTCTTC. Its translation: CASSPRGGVYNEQFF. This rearrangement joins TRBV5-1 to TRBJ2-1; 7 bases fit TRBD2. CDR1 is SGHRS, CDR2 YFSETQ, per germline. This CDR3 is 15 amino acids long. V was clipped by 4 bases and J by 3 bases; unmatched bases: 7.

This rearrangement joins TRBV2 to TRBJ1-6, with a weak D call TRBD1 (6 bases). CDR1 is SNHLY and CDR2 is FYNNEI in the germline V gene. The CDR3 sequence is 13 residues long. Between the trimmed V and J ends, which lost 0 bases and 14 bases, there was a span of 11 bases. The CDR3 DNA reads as TGTGCCAGCAGTGAAGCTGGTAAGGGGGCCCTCCACTTT. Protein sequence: CASSEAGKGALHF.

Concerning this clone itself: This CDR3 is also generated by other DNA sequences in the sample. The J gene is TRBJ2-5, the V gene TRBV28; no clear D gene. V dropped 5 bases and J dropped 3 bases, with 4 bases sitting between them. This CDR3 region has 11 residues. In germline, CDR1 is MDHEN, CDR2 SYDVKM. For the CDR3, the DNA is TGTGCCAGCAGTCTCGAAGAGACCCAGTACTTC. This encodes CASSLEETQYF.

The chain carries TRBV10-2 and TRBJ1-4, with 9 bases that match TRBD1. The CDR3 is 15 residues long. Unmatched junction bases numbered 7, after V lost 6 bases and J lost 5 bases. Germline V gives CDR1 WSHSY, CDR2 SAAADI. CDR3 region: CASSVGQGTNEKLFF. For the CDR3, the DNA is TGCGCCAGCAGCGTGGGACAGGGAACCAATGAAAAACTGTTTTTT.

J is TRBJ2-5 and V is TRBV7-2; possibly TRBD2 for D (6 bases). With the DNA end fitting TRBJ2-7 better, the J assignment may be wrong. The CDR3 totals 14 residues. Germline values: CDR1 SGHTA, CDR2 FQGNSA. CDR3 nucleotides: TGTGCCAGCAGCTTAGCGGGAGGAGACTACGAGCAGTACTTC. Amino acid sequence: CASSLAGGDYEQYF.

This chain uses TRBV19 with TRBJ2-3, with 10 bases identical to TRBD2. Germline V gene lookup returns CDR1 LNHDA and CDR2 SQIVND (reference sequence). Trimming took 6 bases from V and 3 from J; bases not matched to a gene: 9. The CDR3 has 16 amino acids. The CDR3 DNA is TGTGCCAGTAGGGCTAACCAGCGGGGGGGAACAGATACGCAGTATTTT. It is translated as CASRANQRGGTDTQYF.